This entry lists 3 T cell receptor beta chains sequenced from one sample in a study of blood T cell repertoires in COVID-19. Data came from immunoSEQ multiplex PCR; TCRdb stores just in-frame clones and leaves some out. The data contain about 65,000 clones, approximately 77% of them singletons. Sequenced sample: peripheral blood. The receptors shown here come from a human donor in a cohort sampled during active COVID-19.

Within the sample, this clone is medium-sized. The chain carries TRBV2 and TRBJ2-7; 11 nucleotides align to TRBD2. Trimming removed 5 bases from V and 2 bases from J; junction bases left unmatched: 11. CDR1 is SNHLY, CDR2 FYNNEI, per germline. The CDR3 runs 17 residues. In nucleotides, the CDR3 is TGTGCCAGCAGTTTAACCGGGACTAGCGGCCTTACCTACGAGCAGTACTTC. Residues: CASSLTGTSGLTYEQYF.

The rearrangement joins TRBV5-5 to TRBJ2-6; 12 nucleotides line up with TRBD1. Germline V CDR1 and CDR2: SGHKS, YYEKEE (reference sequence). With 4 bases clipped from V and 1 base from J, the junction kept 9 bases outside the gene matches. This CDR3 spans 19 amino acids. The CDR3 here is CASSLPRDRGLSGANVLTF. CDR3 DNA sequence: TGTGCCAGCAGCCTACCCCGGGACAGGGGGCTATCTGGGGCCAACGTCCTGACTTTC.

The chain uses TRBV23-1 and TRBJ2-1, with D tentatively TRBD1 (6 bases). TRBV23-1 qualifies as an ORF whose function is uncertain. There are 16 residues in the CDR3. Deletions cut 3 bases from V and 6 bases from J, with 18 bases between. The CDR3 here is CASSHSGDAPCNEQFF. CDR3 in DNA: TGCGCCAGCAGTCATTCAGGGGATGCCCCGTGCAATGAGCAGTTCTTC.